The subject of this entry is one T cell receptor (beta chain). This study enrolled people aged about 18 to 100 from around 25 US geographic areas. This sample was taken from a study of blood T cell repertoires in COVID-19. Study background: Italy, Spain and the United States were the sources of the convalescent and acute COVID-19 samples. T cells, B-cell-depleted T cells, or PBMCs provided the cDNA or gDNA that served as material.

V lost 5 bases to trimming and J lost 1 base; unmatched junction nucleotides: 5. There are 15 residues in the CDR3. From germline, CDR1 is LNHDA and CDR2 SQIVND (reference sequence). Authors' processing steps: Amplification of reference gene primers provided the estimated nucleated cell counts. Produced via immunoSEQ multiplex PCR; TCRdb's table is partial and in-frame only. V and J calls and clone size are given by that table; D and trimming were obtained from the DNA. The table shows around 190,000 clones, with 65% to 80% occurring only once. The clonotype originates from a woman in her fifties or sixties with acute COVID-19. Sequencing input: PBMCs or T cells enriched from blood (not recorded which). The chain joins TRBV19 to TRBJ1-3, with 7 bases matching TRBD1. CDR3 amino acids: CASSPGQASGNTIYF. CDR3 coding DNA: TGTGCCAGTAGTCCCGGACAGGCGTCTGGAAACACCATATATTTT.